This T cell receptor (beta chain) was obtained from a study of cytomegalovirus exposure and HLA in healthy donors. This CDR3 region has 15 residues. The V gene's germline CDR1 is SGHAT and CDR2 FQNNGV. The ends were cut back, 5 bases at V and 0 bases at J, with 14 bases in the middle. The PCR ran on 60 Vbeta and 13 Jbeta primers. Produced via immunoSEQ multiplex PCR; TCRdb's table is partial and in-frame only. The sample lists over 55,000 clones; 70% to 85% were seen once. V is TRBV11-2 and J is TRBJ2-7, with D tentatively TRBD1 (5 bases). The sample taken for sequencing was PBMCs. This receptor was taken from a man aged 35-49 years in good health and CMV-seronegative. CDR3 DNA sequence: TGTGCCAGCAGCCGTGGGGCTGGAAGCTCCTACGAGCAGTACTTC. This codes for CASSRGAGSSYEQYF.